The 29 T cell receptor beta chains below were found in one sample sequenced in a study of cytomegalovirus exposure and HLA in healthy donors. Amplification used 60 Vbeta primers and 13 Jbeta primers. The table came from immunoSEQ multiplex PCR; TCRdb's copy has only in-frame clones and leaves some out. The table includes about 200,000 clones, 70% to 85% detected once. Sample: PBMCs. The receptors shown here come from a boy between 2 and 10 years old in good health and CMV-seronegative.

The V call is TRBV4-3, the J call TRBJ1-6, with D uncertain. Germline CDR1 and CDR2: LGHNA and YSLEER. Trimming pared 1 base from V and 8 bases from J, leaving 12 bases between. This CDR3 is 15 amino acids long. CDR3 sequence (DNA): TGCGCCAGCAGCCAAGCCCCTCGGGGAGATTCACCCCTCCACTTT. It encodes CASSQAPRGDSPLHF.

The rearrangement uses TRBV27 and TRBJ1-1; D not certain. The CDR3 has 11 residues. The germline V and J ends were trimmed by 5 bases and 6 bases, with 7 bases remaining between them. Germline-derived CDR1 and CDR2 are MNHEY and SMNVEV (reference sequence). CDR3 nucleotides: TGTGCCAGCAGTGGTGCGGCTGAAGCTTTCTTT. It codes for CASSGAAEAFF.

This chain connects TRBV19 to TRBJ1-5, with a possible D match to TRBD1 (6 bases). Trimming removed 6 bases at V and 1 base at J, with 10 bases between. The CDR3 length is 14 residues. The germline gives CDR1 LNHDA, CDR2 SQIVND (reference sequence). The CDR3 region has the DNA TGTGCCAGTAGCCCCGGGACAAGCAATCAGCCCCAGCATTTT. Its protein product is CASSPGTSNQPQHF.

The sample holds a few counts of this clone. The CDR3 region has the DNA TGCGCCAGCAGCCAAGGAGCTCGTTCAGATACGCAGTATTTT. It translates to CASSQGARSDTQYF. The chain employs TRBV4-3 and TRBJ2-3; D not certain. The ends were cut back, 1 base at V and 4 bases at J, with 9 bases in the middle. In germline, CDR1 is LGHNA, CDR2 YSLEER. This CDR3 has 14 amino acids.

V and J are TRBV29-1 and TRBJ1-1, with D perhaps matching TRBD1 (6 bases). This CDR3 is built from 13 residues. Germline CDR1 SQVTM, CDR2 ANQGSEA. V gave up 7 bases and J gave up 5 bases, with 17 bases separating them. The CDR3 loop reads CSAVGAGETEAFF. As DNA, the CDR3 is TGCAGCGCCGTGGGGGCCGGGGAGACTGAAGCTTTCTTT.

Written as DNA, the CDR3 is TGTGCCAGCAGCCCTGTCGAGACAGGGGTATATGGCTACACCTTC. It is translated as CASSPVETGVYGYTF. The chain carries TRBV9 and TRBJ1-2; TRBD1 aligns across 8 bases. This CDR3 region has 15 residues. Germline values: CDR1 SGDLS, CDR2 YYNGEE. The V segment lost 4 bases and the J segment 5 bases; nucleotides outside the gene matches: 10.

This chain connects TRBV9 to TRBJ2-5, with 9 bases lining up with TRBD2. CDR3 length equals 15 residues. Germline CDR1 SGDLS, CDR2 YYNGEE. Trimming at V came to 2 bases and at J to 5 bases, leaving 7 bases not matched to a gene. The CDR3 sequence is CASSVGGGAVETQYF. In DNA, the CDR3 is TGTGCCAGCAGCGTGGGCGGGGGGGCCGTCGAGACCCAGTACTTC.

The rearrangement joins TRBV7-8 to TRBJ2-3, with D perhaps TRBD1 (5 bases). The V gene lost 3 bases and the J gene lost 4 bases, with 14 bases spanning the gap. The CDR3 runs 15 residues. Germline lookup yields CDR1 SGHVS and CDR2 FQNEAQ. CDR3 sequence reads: CASSFPPQGADTQYF. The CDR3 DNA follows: TGTGCCAGCAGCTTCCCCCCCCAAGGGGCAGATACGCAGTATTTT.

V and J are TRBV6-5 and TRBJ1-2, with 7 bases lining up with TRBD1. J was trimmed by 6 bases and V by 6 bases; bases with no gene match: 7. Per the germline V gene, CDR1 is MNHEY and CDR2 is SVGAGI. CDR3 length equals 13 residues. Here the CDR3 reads CASSRTGLDGYTF. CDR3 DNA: TGTGCCAGCAGCAGGACAGGTCTCGATGGCTACACCTTC.

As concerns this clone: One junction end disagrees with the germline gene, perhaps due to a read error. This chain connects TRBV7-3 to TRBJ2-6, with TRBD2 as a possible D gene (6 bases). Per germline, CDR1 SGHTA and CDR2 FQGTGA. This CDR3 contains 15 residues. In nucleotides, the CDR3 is TGTGCCAGCAGCCCCGGGACTTCTGGGGCCAACGGCCTGACTTTC. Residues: CASSPGTSGANGLTF.

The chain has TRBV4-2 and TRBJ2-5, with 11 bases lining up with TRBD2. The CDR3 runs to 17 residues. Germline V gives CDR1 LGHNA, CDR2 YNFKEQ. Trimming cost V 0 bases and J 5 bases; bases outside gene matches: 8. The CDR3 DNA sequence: TGTGCCAGCAGCCAAGATCTCACTAGCGGGGGTTCGGAGACCCAGTACTTC. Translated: CASSQDLTSGGSETQYF.

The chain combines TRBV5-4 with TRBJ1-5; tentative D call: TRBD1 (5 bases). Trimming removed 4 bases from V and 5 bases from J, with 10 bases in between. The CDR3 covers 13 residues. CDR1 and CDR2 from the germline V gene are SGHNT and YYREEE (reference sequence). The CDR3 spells CASSGGTDQPQHF. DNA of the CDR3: TGTGCCAGCAGCGGAGGGACGGATCAGCCCCAGCATTTT.

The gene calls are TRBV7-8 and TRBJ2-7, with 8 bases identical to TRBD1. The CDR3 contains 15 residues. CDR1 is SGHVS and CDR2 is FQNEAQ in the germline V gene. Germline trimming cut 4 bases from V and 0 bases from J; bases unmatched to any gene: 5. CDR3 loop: CASSSTGASSYEQYF. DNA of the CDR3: TGTGCCAGCAGCTCGACAGGGGCCAGCTCCTACGAGCAGTACTTC.

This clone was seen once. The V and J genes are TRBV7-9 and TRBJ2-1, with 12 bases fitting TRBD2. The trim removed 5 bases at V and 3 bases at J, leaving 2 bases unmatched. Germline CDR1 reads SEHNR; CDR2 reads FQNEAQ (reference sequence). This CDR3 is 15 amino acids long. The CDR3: CASSRTSGDYNEQFF. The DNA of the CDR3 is TGTGCCAGCAGCCGGACTAGCGGGGACTACAATGAGCAGTTCTTC.

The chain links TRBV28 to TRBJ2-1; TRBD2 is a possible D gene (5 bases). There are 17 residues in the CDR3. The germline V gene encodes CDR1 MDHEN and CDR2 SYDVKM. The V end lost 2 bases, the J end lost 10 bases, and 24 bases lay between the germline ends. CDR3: CASSLEWRWPPGREQFF. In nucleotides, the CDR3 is TGTGCCAGCAGTTTAGAATGGAGGTGGCCCCCCGGGCGGGAGCAGTTCTTC.

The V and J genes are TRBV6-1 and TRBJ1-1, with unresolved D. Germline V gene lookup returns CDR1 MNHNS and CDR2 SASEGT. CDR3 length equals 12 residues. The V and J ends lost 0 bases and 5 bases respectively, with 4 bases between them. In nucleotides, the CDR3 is TGTGCCAGCAGTGAAGCGCGGACTGAAGCTTTCTTT. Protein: CASSEARTEAFF.

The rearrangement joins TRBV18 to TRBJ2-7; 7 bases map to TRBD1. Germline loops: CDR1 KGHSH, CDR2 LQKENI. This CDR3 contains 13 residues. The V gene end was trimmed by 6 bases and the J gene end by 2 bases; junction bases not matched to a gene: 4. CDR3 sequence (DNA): TGTGCCAGCTCGCGACAGGGAACCTACGAGCAGTACTTC. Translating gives CASSRQGTYEQYF.

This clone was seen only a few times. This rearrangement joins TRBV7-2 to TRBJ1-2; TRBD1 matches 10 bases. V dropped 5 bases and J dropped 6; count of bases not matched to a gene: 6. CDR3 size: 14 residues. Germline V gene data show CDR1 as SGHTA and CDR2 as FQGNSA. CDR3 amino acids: CASSTMTGGNGYTF. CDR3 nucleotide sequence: TGTGCCAGCAGCACGATGACAGGGGGCAATGGCTACACCTTC.

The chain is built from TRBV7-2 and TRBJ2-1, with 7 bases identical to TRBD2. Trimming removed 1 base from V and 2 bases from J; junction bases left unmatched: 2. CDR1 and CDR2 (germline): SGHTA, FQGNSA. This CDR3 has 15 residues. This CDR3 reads CASSLGGLAYNEQFF. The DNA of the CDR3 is TGTGCCAGCAGCTTAGGCGGACTAGCCTACAATGAGCAGTTCTTC.

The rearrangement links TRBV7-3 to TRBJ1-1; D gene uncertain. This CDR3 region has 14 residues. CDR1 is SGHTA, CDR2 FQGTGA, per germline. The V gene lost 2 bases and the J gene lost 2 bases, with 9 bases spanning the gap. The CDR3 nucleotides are TGTGCCAGCAGCTTAGAGGGCCCAAACACTGAAGCTTTCTTT. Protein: CASSLEGPNTEAFF.

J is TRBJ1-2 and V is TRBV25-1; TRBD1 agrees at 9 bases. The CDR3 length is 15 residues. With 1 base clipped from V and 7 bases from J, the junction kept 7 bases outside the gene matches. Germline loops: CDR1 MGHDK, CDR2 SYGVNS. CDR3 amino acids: CASSESGTGMGGYTF. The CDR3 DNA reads TGTGCCAGCAGTGAATCTGGGACAGGGATGGGTGGCTACACCTTC.

CDR3 coding DNA: TGTGCCAGCAGCTTTATGGGCGGGGCGGGTCAGCCCCAGCATTTT. This translates into CASSFMGGAGQPQHF. The chain uses TRBV7-2 and TRBJ1-5, with TRBD1 as a possible D gene (5 bases). Germline values: CDR1 SGHTA, CDR2 FQGNSA. There are 15 residues in the CDR3. The ends were cut back, 3 bases at V and 6 bases at J, with 15 bases in the middle.

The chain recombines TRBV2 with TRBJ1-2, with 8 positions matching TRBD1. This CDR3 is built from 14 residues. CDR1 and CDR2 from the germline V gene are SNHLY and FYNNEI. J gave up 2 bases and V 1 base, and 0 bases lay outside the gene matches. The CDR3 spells CASSEGDRNYGYTF. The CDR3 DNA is TGTGCCAGCAGTGAAGGGGACAGGAACTATGGCTACACCTTC.

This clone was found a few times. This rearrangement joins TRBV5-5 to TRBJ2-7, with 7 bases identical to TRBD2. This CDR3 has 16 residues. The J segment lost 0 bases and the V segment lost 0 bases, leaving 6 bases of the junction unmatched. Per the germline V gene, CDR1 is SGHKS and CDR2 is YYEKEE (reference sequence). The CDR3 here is CASSLGGGAGSYEQYF. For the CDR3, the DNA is TGTGCCAGCAGCTTGGGGGGAGGGGCAGGCTCCTACGAGCAGTACTTC.

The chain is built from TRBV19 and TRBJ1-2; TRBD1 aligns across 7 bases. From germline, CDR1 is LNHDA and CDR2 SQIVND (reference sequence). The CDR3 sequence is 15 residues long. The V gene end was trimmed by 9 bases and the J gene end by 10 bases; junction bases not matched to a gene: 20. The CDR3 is CARIVGRDRAPLYTF. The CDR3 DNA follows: TGTGCCAGGATCGTGGGGAGAGACAGGGCCCCTCTCTACACCTTC.

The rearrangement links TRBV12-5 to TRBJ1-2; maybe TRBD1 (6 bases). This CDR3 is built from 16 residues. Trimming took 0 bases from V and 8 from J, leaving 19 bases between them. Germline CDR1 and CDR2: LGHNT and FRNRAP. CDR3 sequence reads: CASGLVPPSGVHGYTF. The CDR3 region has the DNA TGTGCTAGTGGTTTGGTGCCCCCATCAGGGGTGCACGGCTACACCTTC.

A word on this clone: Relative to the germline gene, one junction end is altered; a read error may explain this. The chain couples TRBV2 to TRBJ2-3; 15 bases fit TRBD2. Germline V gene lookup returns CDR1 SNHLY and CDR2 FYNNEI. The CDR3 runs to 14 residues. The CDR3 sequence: CASSVRTSGGVLHF. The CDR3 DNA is TGTGCCAGCAGTGTCAGGACTAGCGGGGGGGTCCTGCATTTT. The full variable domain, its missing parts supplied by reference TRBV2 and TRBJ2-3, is EPEVTQTPSHQVTQMGQEVILRCVPISNHLYFYWYRQILGQKVEFLVSFYNNEISEKSEIFDDQFSVERPDGSNFTLKIRSTKLEDSAMYFCASSVRTSGGVLHFGPGTRLTVL.

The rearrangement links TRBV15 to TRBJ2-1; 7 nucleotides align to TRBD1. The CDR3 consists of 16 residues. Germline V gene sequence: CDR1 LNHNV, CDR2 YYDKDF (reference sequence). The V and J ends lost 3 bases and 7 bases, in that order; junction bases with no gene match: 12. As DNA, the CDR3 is TGTGCCACCAGCAGGGGTGACAGGGCTGAGGGAAATGAGCAGTTCTTC. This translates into CATSRGDRAEGNEQFF.

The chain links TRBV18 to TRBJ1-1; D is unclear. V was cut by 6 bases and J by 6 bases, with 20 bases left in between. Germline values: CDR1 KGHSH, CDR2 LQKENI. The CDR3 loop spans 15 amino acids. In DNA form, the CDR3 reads TGTGCCAGCTCCCAAACTGGCGCGCGGGGTGCTGAAGCTTTCTTT. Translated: CASSQTGARGAEAFF.